What follows are 26 T cell receptor beta chains derived from one specimen sequenced in a study of T cell responses to AZD1222 COVID-19 vaccine (TCRdb year 2021). Library construction relied on the immunoSEQ multiplex PCR assay. TCRdb carries this immuneACCESS record with in-frame sequences only. Its versions omit some clonotypes, under half of them owing to an unresolved V gene in the studies checked, with the rest unexplained. The sample table shows roughly 99,000 clones, and around 91% are seen once. Together, the top ten hold roughly a fifth of the sample. This specimen's time point label, interpreted: baseline before first vaccination. The sequenced sample was peripheral blood, obtained on day 0 of AZD1222 vaccination. These receptors all come from an adult in good health.

This clone was seen only a few times. The chain carries TRBV19 and TRBJ2-7, with 7 positions matching TRBD1. CDR3 length: 14 residues. CDR1 and CDR2 from the germline V gene are LNHDA and SQIVND (reference sequence). J was trimmed by 4 bases and V by 3 bases; bases with no gene match: 6. CDR3 sequence reads: CASSIRDRAYEQYF. CDR3 coding DNA: TGTGCCAGTAGTATCCGAGACAGGGCTTACGAGCAGTACTTC. Full variable domain (missing parts from reference TRBV19 and TRBJ2-7): DGGITQSPKYLFRKEGQNVTLSCEQNLNHDAMYWYRQDPGQGLRLIYYSQIVNDFQKGDIAEGYSVSREKKESFPLTVTSAQKNPTAFYLCASSIRDRAYEQYFGPGTRLTVT.

The genes are TRBV20-1 and TRBJ2-7; unclear D gene. Trimming left V 3 bases short and J 7 bases short, with 13 bases between. Germline lookup yields CDR1 DFQATT and CDR2 SNEGSKA (reference sequence). This CDR3 comprises 12 residues. The chain's CDR3 is CSASVPSLEQYF. CDR3 nucleotides: TGCAGTGCTAGTGTCCCTTCTCTTGAGCAGTACTTC.

The chain links TRBV3-1 (or the pseudogene TRBV3-2) to TRBJ2-7; D is ambiguous. This CDR3 has 11 amino acids. The V and J ends lost 4 bases and 6 bases respectively, with 7 bases between them. Germline V gene sequence: CDR1 LGHDT, CDR2 YNNKEL (reference sequence). CDR3 protein: CASSLGSEQYF. CDR3 coding DNA: TGTGCCAGCAGCCTGGGTAGCGAGCAGTACTTC.

The rearrangement uses TRBV2 and TRBJ2-7; 14 positions agree with TRBD2. V shed 5 bases, J shed 0 bases, and the junction held 15 bases outside the gene matches. Per the germline V gene, CDR1 is SNHLY and CDR2 is FYNNEI. This CDR3 comprises 20 residues. The CDR3 region has the DNA TGTGCCAGCAGTTACGATCGGACTAGCGGGGGGACGAAACTCTCCTACGAGCAGTACTTC. Translating it yields CASSYDRTSGGTKLSYEQYF.

V is TRBV7-6 and J is TRBJ1-2; a weak D match, TRBD1 (5 bases). Germline V CDR1 and CDR2: SGHVS, FNYEAQ. The CDR3 has 17 residues. V lost 2 bases and J lost 4, with 20 bases in between. In DNA, the CDR3 is TGTGCCAGCAGCTTAAGTGGGGGGACGGGGTTCAGCTATGGCTACACCTTC. Translation gives CASSLSGGTGFSYGYTF.

In DNA form, the CDR3 reads TGTGCCAGCAGTTACGGATTTGGTCAGGGTGTAAATGGCTACACCTTC. It codes for CASSYGFGQGVNGYTF. The chain employs TRBV6-5 and TRBJ1-2; TRBD1 is a possible D gene (5 bases). Germline CDR1 reads MNHEY; CDR2 reads SVGAGI. V dropped 2 bases and J dropped 6 bases, with 19 bases sitting between them. CDR3 length: 16 amino acids.

V usage is TRBV7-2 and J usage is TRBJ1-2; TRBD1 is a possible D gene (6 bases). V was shortened by 3 bases and J by 2 bases, with 10 bases between the two germline ends. Germline CDR1 reads SGHTA; CDR2 reads FQGNSA. This CDR3 is built from 14 residues. The CDR3 coding sequence is TGTGCCAGCAGCTTCACAGGGTTGAACTATGGCTACACCTTC. Translation: CASSFTGLNYGYTF.

The chain combines TRBV12-3 or TRBV12-4 with TRBJ1-3; D gene uncertain. Between the trimmed V and J ends, which lost 7 bases and 0 bases, there was a span of 7 bases. This CDR3 comprises 13 residues. The CDR3 region is CASIPDSGNTIYF. The CDR3 nucleotides are TGTGCCAGCATTCCGGACTCTGGAAACACCATATATTTT.

CDR3 sequence (DNA): TGTGCCACCAGCAGAGATGGGCAGCGGGAAGAGACCCAGTACTTC. As protein: CATSRDGQREETQYF. The gene calls are TRBV15 and TRBJ2-5, with D perhaps TRBD2 (6 bases). V lost 0 bases, J lost 3 bases, and 11 bases lay in between. The CDR3 covers 15 residues. Per the germline V gene, CDR1 is LNHNV and CDR2 is YYDKDF (reference sequence).

The genes are TRBV15 and TRBJ1-2, with 7 bases fitting TRBD1. This CDR3 contains 14 residues. CDR1 is LNHNV, CDR2 YYDKDF, per germline (reference sequence). After removal of 5 bases from V and 8 bases from J, the junction contained 11 bases not matched to a gene. CDR3 DNA sequence: TGTGCCACCAGCGCCGACCCGACAGGGCGCGGCTACACCTTC. This encodes CATSADPTGRGYTF.

The V call is TRBV5-6, the J call TRBJ1-1; D unresolved. With 2 bases removed from V and 5 bases from J, the gap between germline ends came to 10 bases. Germline-derived CDR1 and CDR2 are SGHDT and YYEEEE. The CDR3 is 13 amino acids. In DNA form, the CDR3 reads TGTGCCAGCAGCTTCAGAGGTGGGACTGAAGCTTTCTTT. This codes for CASSFRGGTEAFF.

The chain couples TRBV3-1 (or the pseudogene TRBV3-2) to TRBJ1-3; weak D call: TRBD1 (5 bases). Per germline, CDR1 LGHDT and CDR2 YNNKEL (reference sequence). Trimming stripped 0 bases from V and 0 bases from J, with 9 bases between. The CDR3 length is 16 residues. CDR3 nucleotide sequence: TGTGCCAGCAGCCAAGAGGGACGGTACTCTGGAAACACCATATATTTT. Translating gives CASSQEGRYSGNTIYF.

A single count supports this clone. The chain employs TRBV20-1 and TRBJ1-5; D unclear. The CDR3 covers 12 residues. Trimming left V 3 bases short and J 1 base short, with 4 bases between. Germline V gene data show CDR1 as DFQATT and CDR2 as SNEGSKA (reference sequence). CDR3 DNA sequence: TGCAGTGCTAGTAGAAGCAATCAGCCCCAGCATTTT. It specifies CSASRSNQPQHF.

The V and J genes are TRBV4-3 and TRBJ2-2, with D maybe TRBD2 (6 bases). The ends were cut back, 3 bases at V and 5 bases at J, with 10 bases in the middle. The CDR3 spans 14 residues. Germline values: CDR1 LGHNA, CDR2 YSLEER. CDR3 nucleotides: TGCGCCAGCAGCCAGATTCGGGGGACCGGGGAGCTGTTTTTT. Its protein is CASSQIRGTGELFF.

This sequence joins TRBV21-1 and TRBJ2-7; the DNA was not compared with TRBD1, the D call given in the table. TRBV21-1 is noted as a pseudogene. This CDR3 comprises 14 residues. Here the CDR3 DNA reads TGTGCCAGCATCCGGGACAGGGGGTTTCACGAGCAGTACTTC. Translation gives CASIRDRGFHEQYF.

This clone was detected only once. The chain is built from TRBV28 and TRBJ1-3; tentative D call: TRBD1 (5 bases). CDR1 and CDR2 (germline): MDHEN, SYDVKM. This CDR3 region has 14 residues. V was cut by 5 bases and J by 2 bases, with 10 bases left in between. As DNA, the CDR3 is TGTGCCAGCAGTCGTGGGGGAACTGGAAACACCATATATTTT. It translates to CASSRGGTGNTIYF. The full variable domain, rest sourced from reference TRBV28 and TRBJ1-3, is DVKVTQSSRYLVKRTGEKVFLECVQDMDHENMFWYRQDPGLGLRLIYFSYDVKMKEKGDIPEGYSVSREKKERFSLILESASTNQTSMYLCASSRGGTGNTIYFGEGSWLTVV.

This chain links TRBV10-1 with TRBJ1-3; weak D call: TRBD1 (5 bases). This CDR3 is 15 amino acids long. Germline CDR1 WNHNN, CDR2 SYGVQD (reference sequence). Trimming cost V 6 bases and J 3 bases, with 15 bases left between them. The CDR3 reads CASSRNTGGGNTIYF. Written as DNA, the CDR3 is TGCGCCAGCAGCCGGAACACCGGGGGTGGAAACACCATATATTTT.

The V gene is TRBV14, the J gene TRBJ1-3, with TRBD1 as a possible D gene (6 bases). Between the trimmed V and J ends, which lost 1 base and 4 bases, there was a span of 14 bases. The CDR3 has 16 residues. Germline loops: CDR1 SGHDN, CDR2 FVKESK. The CDR3 is CASSQASGGPGNTIYF. CDR3 sequence (DNA): TGTGCCAGCAGCCAAGCGTCCGGGGGCCCCGGAAACACCATATATTTT.

The rearrangement links TRBV11-3 to TRBJ2-2, with D possibly matching TRBD1 (5 bases). The germline gives CDR1 SGHNT, CDR2 YENEEA. There are 14 residues in the CDR3. V shed 5 bases and J shed 7 bases, with 14 bases lying between them. The CDR3 loop reads CASSLGVTDGELFF. CDR3 coding DNA: TGTGCCAGCAGCCTAGGGGTGACTGACGGGGAGCTGTTTTTT.

This clone was observed a single time. The V gene is TRBV9, the J gene TRBJ1-2, with D possibly being TRBD1 (6 bases). V lost 0 bases and J lost 2, with 8 bases in between. The CDR3 is made up of 14 amino acids. Germline V CDR1 and CDR2: SGDLS, YYNGEE. The CDR3 coding sequence is TGTGCCAGCAGCGTAGATGGACAGAACTATGGCTACACCTTC. It translates to CASSVDGQNYGYTF. Using reference TRBV9 and TRBJ1-2 for the parts outside the CDR3, the full variable domain is DSGVTQTPKHLITATGQRVTLRCSPRSGDLSVYWYQQSLDQGLQFLIQYYNGEERAKGNILERFSAQQFPDLHSELNLSSLELGDSALYFCASSVDGQNYGYTFGSGTRLTVV.

The V gene is TRBV4-3, the J gene TRBJ2-3; no reliable D call. Germline V gene data show CDR1 as LGHNA and CDR2 as YSLEER. Trimming cost V 4 bases and J 0 bases, with 8 bases left between them. The CDR3 has 14 amino acids. The CDR3 is CASSPLTSTDTQYF. The CDR3 nucleotides are TGCGCCAGCAGCCCGTTGACTAGCACAGATACGCAGTATTTT.

CDR3 loop: CASSLEGLLSTDTQYF. CDR3 sequence (DNA): TGCGCCAGCAGCTTGGAGGGACTGTTGTCCACAGATACGCAGTATTTT. The V gene is TRBV5-1, the J gene TRBJ2-3; D perhaps matches TRBD2 (6 bases). V lost 0 bases and J 2 bases, leaving 13 bases between the germline ends. The germline V gene has CDR1 SGHRS and CDR2 YFSETQ. CDR3 length: 16 residues.

V gene TRBV7-2 combines with J gene TRBJ2-1, with D hard to call. The length of the CDR3 is 13 residues. Between the trimmed V and J ends, which lost 3 bases and 14 bases, there was a span of 17 bases. CDR1 SGHTA and CDR2 FQGNSA come from the germline V gene. The CDR3 sequence is CASSLTEGPLEFF. In DNA form, the CDR3 reads TGTGCCAGCAGCTTGACCGAAGGGCCATTGGAGTTCTTC. The full variable domain, its missing parts supplied by reference TRBV7-2 and TRBJ2-1, is GAGVSQSPSNKVTEKGKDVELRCDPISGHTALYWYRQSLGQGLEFLIYFQGNSAPDKSGLPSDRFSAERTGGSVSTLTIQRTQQEDSAVYLCASSLTEGPLEFFGPGTRLTVL.

The count of this clone is one. The CDR3 spells CASSFGQGSSPLHF. The CDR3 DNA reads as TGTGCCAGCAGCTTCGGCCAGGGGTCTTCACCCCTCCACTTT. The chain joins TRBV7-2 to TRBJ1-6; perhaps TRBD1 as D (6 bases). The CDR3 runs to 14 residues. Trimming left V 3 bases short and J 9 bases short, with 12 bases between. Per the germline V gene, CDR1 is SGHTA and CDR2 is FQGNSA. The variable domain in full, completed from reference TRBV7-2 and TRBJ1-6, reads GAGVSQSPSNKVTEKGKDVELRCDPISGHTALYWYRQSLGQGLEFLIYFQGNSAPDKSGLPSDRFSAERTGGSVSTLTIQRTQQEDSAVYLCASSFGQGSSPLHFGNGTRLTVT.

J is TRBJ2-7 and V is TRBV19; weak D call: TRBD2 (5 bases). CDR1 is LNHDA and CDR2 is SQIVND in the germline V gene (reference sequence). The CDR3 is made up of 14 amino acids. The germline V and J ends were trimmed by 5 bases and 2 bases, with 13 bases remaining between them. The CDR3 loop reads CASSPVEGAYEQYF. As DNA, the CDR3 is TGTGCCAGTAGTCCCGTAGAGGGTGCCTACGAGCAGTACTTC.

CDR3: CANSGHLRETQYF. The CDR3 DNA reads as TGTGCCAATTCCGGACACTTGCGAGAGACCCAGTACTTC. This sequence joins TRBV6-5 and TRBJ2-5, with D tentatively TRBD1 (5 bases). The CDR3 is 13 amino acids. Trimming took off 10 bases at V and 4 bases at J, with 16 bases between the two ends. Germline values: CDR1 MNHEY, CDR2 SVGAGI.